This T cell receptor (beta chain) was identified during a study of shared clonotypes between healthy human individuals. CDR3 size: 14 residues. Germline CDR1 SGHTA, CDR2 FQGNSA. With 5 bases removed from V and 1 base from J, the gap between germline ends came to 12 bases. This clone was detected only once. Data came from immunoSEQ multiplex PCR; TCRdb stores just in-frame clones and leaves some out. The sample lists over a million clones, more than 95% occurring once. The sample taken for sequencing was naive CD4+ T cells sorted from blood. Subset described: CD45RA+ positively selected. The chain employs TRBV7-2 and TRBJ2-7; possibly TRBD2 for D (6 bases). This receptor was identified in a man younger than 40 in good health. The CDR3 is CASSPARGSYEQYF. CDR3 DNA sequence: TGTGCCAGCAGCCCCGCCCGGGGGTCCTACGAGCAGTACTTC.